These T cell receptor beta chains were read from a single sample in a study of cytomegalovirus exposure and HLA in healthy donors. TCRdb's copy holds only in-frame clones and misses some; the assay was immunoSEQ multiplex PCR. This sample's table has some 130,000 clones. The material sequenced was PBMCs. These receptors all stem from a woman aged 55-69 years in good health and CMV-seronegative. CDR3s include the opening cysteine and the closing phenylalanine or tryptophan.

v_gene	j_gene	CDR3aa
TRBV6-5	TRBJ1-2	CASTRDRSHGGYTF
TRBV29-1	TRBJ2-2	CSVNTGLTTGELFF
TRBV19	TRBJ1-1	CASSSPPGQNTEAFF
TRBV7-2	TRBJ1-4	CASSLVQGREKLFF
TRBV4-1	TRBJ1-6	CASSLRQGLDSPLHF
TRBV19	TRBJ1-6	CASSIGRGPLHF
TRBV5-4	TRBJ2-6	CATIDSSRANVLTF
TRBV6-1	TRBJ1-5	CASSEEVGVRQPQHF
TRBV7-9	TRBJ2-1	CASRATGGDEQFF
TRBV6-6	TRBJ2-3	CASSYPVAGGRDTQYF
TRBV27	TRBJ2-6	CASSRMVEAGANVLTF
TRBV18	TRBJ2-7	CASSRDRDDEQYF
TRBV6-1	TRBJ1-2	CASSDSGAYGYTF
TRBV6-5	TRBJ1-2	CASSYVGQGYGYTF
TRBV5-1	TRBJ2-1	CASSVDGSSYNEQFF
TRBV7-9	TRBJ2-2	CASSSSVAQYVNTGELFF
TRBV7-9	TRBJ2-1	CASSAYSGSAGYEQFF
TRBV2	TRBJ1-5	CASTSDLRGNQPQHF